One sample yielded the 14 T cell receptor beta chains listed below, sequenced in a study of T-cell reconstitution after alpha-beta-depleted transplantation in children. Preparation of the TCRbeta library used unique molecular identifiers. TCRdb used MiXCR to reprocess the PCR reads, holding one entry per CDR3 protein. The table shows around 800,000 distinct CDR3 sequences, with under 20% occurring only once. The material was PBMCs, mostly from graft donor cells, obtained 360 days after TCRalphabeta/CD19-depleted stem cell transplant. Receptor source: a male patient aged 10 to 17 who had a stem cell transplant for acute lymphoblastic leukemia, so the T cells may come from the graft donor.

The V call is TRBV5-1, the J call TRBJ2-1; D possibly corresponds to TRBD2 (6 bases). V was pared by 0 bases and J by 9 bases, with 16 bases between. The CDR3 runs to 15 residues. Germline CDR1 and CDR2: SGHRS and YFSETQ. The CDR3 bases are TGCGCCAGCAGCTTGGCGGTGGGAGTGGAGGGTGAGCAGTTCTTC. It yields the protein CASSLAVGVEGEQFF.

This clonotype was detected ten times or more. The rearrangement uses TRBV20-1 and TRBJ2-7; possible D gene TRBD1, 6 bases. V was clipped by 7 bases and J by 2 bases, with 18 bases between them. From germline, CDR1 is DFQATT and CDR2 SNEGSKA (reference sequence). The CDR3 covers 14 residues. Here the CDR3 reads CSGDISSAPYEQYF. In nucleotides, the CDR3 is TGCAGTGGGGACATAAGTAGCGCGCCCTACGAGCAGTACTTC.

This clonotype was detected a few times. The rearrangement uses TRBV5-1 and TRBJ2-2, with no clear D. The CDR3 runs 16 residues. CDR1 and CDR2 from the germline V gene are SGHRS and YFSETQ. V was shortened by 3 bases and J by 0 bases, with 12 bases between the two germline ends. The CDR3 loop reads CASSSSEAANTGELFF. The CDR3 nucleotides read TGCGCCAGCAGCTCCTCGGAAGCAGCGAACACCGGGGAGCTGTTTTTT.

This clonotype occurred many times. The rearrangement joins TRBV29-1 to TRBJ2-1, with no clear D. Germline loops: CDR1 SQVTM, CDR2 ANQGSEA. Trimming left V 0 bases short and J 3 bases short, with 6 bases between. There are 13 residues in the CDR3. Here the CDR3 DNA reads TGCAGCGTTGAAGAAATAGGCTACAATGAGCAGTTCTTC. Protein: CSVEEIGYNEQFF.

This clonotype was detected only a few times. The chain is built from TRBV5-1 and TRBJ1-1; D is possibly TRBD1 (5 bases). Germline assignment: CDR1 SGHRS and CDR2 YFSETQ. The CDR3 runs to 14 residues. V lost 4 bases and J lost 4, with 14 bases in between. The CDR3, as DNA: TGCGCCAGCAGCCGGCGGGAGGGACCCACTGAAGCTTTCTTT. Its translation is CASSRREGPTEAFF. Combining the CDR3 with reference TRBV5-1 and TRBJ1-1 gives the whole variable domain KAGVTQTPRYLIKTRGQQVTLSCSPISGHRSVSWYQQTPGQGLQFLFEYFSETQRNKGNFPGRFSGRQFSNSRSEMNVSTLELGDSALYLCASSRREGPTEAFFGQGTRLTVV.

V is TRBV20-1 and J is TRBJ2-7; tentatively, D is TRBD2 (6 bases). The CDR3 totals 15 residues. The V gene lost 1 base and the J gene lost 6 bases, with 19 bases spanning the gap. CDR1 and CDR2 (germline): DFQATT, SNEGSKA (reference sequence). CDR3 sequence reads: CSARASRRGLREQYF. DNA of the CDR3: TGCAGTGCTAGAGCCAGCCGGAGGGGACTTCGCGAGCAGTACTTC.

V gene TRBV6-1 combines with J gene TRBJ2-1; 14 bases line up with TRBD2. The CDR3 has 17 amino acids. After removal of 8 bases from V and 6 bases from J, the junction contained 12 bases not matched to a gene. Germline-derived CDR1 and CDR2 are MNHNS and SASEGT. The chain's CDR3 is CASSSGVGTSGSNEQFF. In DNA form, the CDR3 reads TGTGCCAGCTCCTCCGGGGTTGGGACTAGCGGGAGCAATGAGCAGTTCTTC.

The rearrangement uses TRBV3-1 and TRBJ1-1; TRBD1 is a possible D gene (5 bases). This CDR3 spans 14 amino acids. The ends were cut back, 4 bases at V and 10 bases at J, with 19 bases in the middle. CDR1 and CDR2 from the germline V gene are LGHDT and YNNKEL (reference sequence). The CDR3 is CASSLPGTASGAFF. In nucleotides, the CDR3 is TGTGCCAGCAGCCTACCCGGGACTGCCTCGGGAGCTTTCTTT.

This clonotype was found a few times. The chain couples TRBV6-2 or TRBV6-3 to TRBJ2-7; D ambiguous. The CDR3 totals 12 residues. V lost 1 base and J 13 bases, leaving 14 bases between the germline ends. Germline lookup yields CDR1 MNHEY and CDR2 SVGEGT. The CDR3 DNA follows: TGTGCCAGCAGTTACTTGTCGGCGAAGGTCTACTTC. Translating it yields CASSYLSAKVYF.

The chain links TRBV2 to TRBJ2-7, with D tentatively TRBD2 (6 bases). Trimming stripped 3 bases from V and 5 bases from J, with 14 bases between. There are 14 residues in the CDR3. Per germline, CDR1 SNHLY and CDR2 FYNNEI. The CDR3 nucleotides are TGTGCCAGCAGTGAGGAGGGGAACGCCGACGAGCAGTACTTC. Protein sequence: CASSEEGNADEQYF.

This clonotype was seen a few times. The chain employs TRBV7-9 and TRBJ2-7; 10 positions agree with TRBD2. Germline CDR1 reads SEHNR; CDR2 reads FQNEAQ (reference sequence). The V and J ends lost 6 bases and 4 bases, in that order; junction bases with no gene match: 9. The length of the CDR3 is 15 residues. The CDR3: CASRDPSGSYYEQYF. The CDR3 bases are TGTGCCAGCAGGGACCCTAGCGGGAGTTATTACGAGCAGTACTTC. Variable domain in full (rest from reference TRBV7-9 and TRBJ2-7): DTGVSQNPRHKITKRGQNVTFRCDPISEHNRLYWYRQTLGQGPEFLTYFQNEAQLEKSRLLSDRFSAERPKGSFSTLEIQRTEQGDSAMYLCASRDPSGSYYEQYFGPGTRLTVT.

CDR3 coding DNA: TGTGCCAGCAGCTTAAGTATCGCTAGCGGGATGTTGAGTGAGCAGTTCTTC. Its translation: CASSLSIASGMLSEQFF. The chain uses TRBV7-2 and TRBJ2-1; 9 nucleotides align to TRBD2. After removal of 2 bases from V and 9 bases from J, the junction contained 14 bases not matched to a gene. Germline values: CDR1 SGHTA, CDR2 FQGNSA. This CDR3 region has 17 residues. Together with reference TRBV7-2 and TRBJ2-1, the CDR3 gives the full variable domain: GAGVSQSPSNKVTEKGKDVELRCDPISGHTALYWYRQSLGQGLEFLIYFQGNSAPDKSGLPSDRFSAERTGGSVSTLTIQRTQQEDSAVYLCASSLSIASGMLSEQFFGPGTRLTVL.

V usage is TRBV6-5 and J usage is TRBJ2-7, with D unclear. V gave up 2 bases and J gave up 5 bases, with 10 bases separating them. The germline V gene has CDR1 MNHEY and CDR2 SVGAGI. CDR3 length: 13 amino acids. The CDR3 DNA sequence: TGTGCCAGCAGTTACGGGTCGGGCAACGAGCAGTACTTC. It yields the protein CASSYGSGNEQYF.

This chain uses TRBV7-6 with TRBJ2-7; D is unclear. Trimming took off 4 bases at V and 3 bases at J, with 13 bases between the two ends. The CDR3 totals 14 residues. Looked up from germline, CDR1 is SGHVS and CDR2 is FNYEAQ. CDR3 DNA: TGTGCCAGCAGCTCCTCTCAAATAAGCTACGAGCAGTACTTC. Its protein product is CASSSSQISYEQYF. Based on the CDR3 plus reference TRBV7-6 and TRBJ2-7, the full variable domain is GAGVSQSPRYKVTKRGQDVALRCDPISGHVSLYWYRQALGQGPEFLTYFNYEAQQDKSGLPNDRFSAERPEGSISTLTIQRTEQRDSAMYRCASSSSQISYEQYFGPGTRLTVT.